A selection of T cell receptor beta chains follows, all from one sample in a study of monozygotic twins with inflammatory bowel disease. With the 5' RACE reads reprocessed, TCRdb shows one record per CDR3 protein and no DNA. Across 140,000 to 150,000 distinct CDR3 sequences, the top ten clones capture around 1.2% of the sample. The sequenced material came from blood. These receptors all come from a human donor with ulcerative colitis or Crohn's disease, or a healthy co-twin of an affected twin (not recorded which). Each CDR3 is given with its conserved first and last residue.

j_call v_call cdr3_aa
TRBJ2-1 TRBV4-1 CASSPTVGRNEQFF
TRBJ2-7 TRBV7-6 CASSQGGDQYF
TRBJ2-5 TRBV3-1 CASSPALGETQYF
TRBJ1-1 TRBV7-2 CASSPRWGGSEAFF
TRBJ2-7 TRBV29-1 CSVVGSSYEQYF
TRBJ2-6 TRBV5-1 CASSFGGLSSGANVLTF
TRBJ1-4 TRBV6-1 CASRNGEKLFF
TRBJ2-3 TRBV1 CTSSHQCGRFPSTDTQYF
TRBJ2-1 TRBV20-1 CTLRGTDNEQFF
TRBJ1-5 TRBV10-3 CATSGQAVDQPQHF
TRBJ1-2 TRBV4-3 CASSRVTGTPIKRRGYTF
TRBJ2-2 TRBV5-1 CASSLSSSGRRGGELFF
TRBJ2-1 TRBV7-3 CASSLRVLIGSYNEQFF
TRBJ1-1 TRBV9 CASSEGQEGNTEAFF
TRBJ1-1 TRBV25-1 CASSESPGGPQLNTEAFF
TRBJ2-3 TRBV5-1 CASSLGSLGTQYF
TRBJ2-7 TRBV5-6 CASSSGHDYEQYF
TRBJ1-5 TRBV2 CASEGNNQPQHF
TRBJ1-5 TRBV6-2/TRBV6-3 CASTPRDRDNQPQHF
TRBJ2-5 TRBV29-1 CSVDQGLETQYF
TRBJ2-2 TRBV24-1 CATSDPPGGTGELFF
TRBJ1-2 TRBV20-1 CSANPDRRIIGYTF
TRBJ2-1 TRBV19 CASSPRLAGYEQFF
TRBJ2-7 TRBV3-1 CASSRGLPWTSGGIFYEQYF
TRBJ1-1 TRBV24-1 CATSESDRNTEAFF
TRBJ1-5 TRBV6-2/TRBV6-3 CASSYRGGVQPQHF
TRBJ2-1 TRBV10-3 CAISSGGIGEQFF
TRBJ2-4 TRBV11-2 CASSLGTSGKTNMQYF
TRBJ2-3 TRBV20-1 CSASGRAGTDTQYF
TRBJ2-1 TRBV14 CASSPPGYEQFF
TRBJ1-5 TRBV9 CASSVGLDQPQHF
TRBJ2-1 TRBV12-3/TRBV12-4 CASGLAGVFPQFF
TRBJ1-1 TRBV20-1 CSARIGTIEAFF
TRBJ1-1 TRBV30 CAWKRNTEAFF
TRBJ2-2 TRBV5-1 CASSFGTSGTGELFF
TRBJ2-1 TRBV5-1 CASSPRAGSSYNEQFF
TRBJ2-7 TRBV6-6 CASSYNSNFYEQYF
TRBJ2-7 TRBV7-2 CASSLRLAGLTYEQYF
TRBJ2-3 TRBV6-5 CASRPLAGPGYF